The present TCR beta chain was sequenced within a study of blood T cell repertoires in COVID-19. Background on the study: Specimens from acute and convalescent COVID-19 originated in the United States, Italy and Spain. In each case, the material was cDNA or gDNA derived from T cells, B-cell-depleted T cells, or PBMCs.

Original methodology: Estimation of nucleated cell counts was performed using reference gene primer amplification. Using immunoSEQ multiplex PCR, the repertoire was profiled, and TCRdb retains in-frame clones only, with some absent. V and J calls and clone size are as listed in that table; D and trimming were resolved from the DNA. This table has 200,000 to 300,000 clones, about 82% appearing once. Per the germline V gene, CDR1 is ENHRY and CDR2 is SYGVKD. J gave up 1 base and V 4 bases, and 10 bases lay outside the gene matches. CDR3 size: 18 residues. The sample taken for sequencing was peripheral blood. The V call is TRBV10-3, the J call TRBJ2-3, with 11 bases fitting TRBD2. This receptor was obtained from a woman aged 55-75 years with active or convalescent COVID-19. CDR3 in DNA: TGTGCCATCAGTGGACTAGCGGGGATAATTGGGGGCACAGATACGCAGTATTTT. It codes for CAISGLAGIIGGTDTQYF.